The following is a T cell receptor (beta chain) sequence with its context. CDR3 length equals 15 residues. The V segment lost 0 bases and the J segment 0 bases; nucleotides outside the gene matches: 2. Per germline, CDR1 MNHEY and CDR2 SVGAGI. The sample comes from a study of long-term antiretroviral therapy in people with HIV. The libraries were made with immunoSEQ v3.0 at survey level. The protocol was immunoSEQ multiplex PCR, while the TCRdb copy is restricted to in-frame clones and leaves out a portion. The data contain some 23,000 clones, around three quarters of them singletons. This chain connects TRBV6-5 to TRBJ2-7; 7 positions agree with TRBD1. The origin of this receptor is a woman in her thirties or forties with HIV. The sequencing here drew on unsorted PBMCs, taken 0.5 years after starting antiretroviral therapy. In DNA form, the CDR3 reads TGTGCCAGCAGTTACTCGACAGGGTTCTCCTACGAGCAGTACTTC. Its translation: CASSYSTGFSYEQYF.